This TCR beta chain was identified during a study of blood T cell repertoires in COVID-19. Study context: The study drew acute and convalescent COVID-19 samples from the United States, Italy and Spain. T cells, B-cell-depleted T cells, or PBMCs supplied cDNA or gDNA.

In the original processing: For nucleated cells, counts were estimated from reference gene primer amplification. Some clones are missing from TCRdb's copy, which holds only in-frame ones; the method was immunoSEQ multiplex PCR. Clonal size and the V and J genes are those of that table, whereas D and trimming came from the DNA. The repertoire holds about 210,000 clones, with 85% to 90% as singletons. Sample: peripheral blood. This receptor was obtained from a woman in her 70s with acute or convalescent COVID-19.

CDR3 in amino acids: CASSGGRTGTHYGYTF. CDR3 nucleotides: TGTGCCAGCAGCGGAGGGAGGACAGGTACCCACTATGGCTACACCTTC. The chain employs TRBV7-8 and TRBJ1-2, with 7 positions matching TRBD1. Unmatched junction bases numbered 12, after V lost 5 bases and J lost 3 bases. This CDR3 is 16 amino acids long. From germline, CDR1 is SGHVS and CDR2 FQNEAQ.